Presented here are 8 T cell receptor beta chains from one specimen sequenced in a study of blood T cell repertoires in COVID-19. Clones were sequenced by immunoSEQ multiplex PCR, and TCRdb holds only the in-frame ones, with some missing. The sample lists nearly 70,000 clones; about 85% were seen once. Sample: peripheral blood. The receptors were sampled from a woman aged 45-65 years with COVID-19, enrolled during active disease.

The chain carries TRBV19 and TRBJ2-4, with D possibly matching TRBD2 (5 bases). Germline V gene sequence: CDR1 LNHDA, CDR2 SQIVND (reference sequence). The CDR3 extends over 15 amino acids. V shed 6 bases and J shed 7 bases, with 19 bases lying between them. The CDR3 spells CASSPIMGVGNIQYF. The CDR3 DNA sequence: TGTGCCAGTAGCCCTATCATGGGAGTCGGTAACATTCAGTACTTC. Using reference TRBV19 and TRBJ2-4 for the parts outside the CDR3, the full variable domain is DGGITQSPKYLFRKEGQNVTLSCEQNLNHDAMYWYRQDPGQGLRLIYYSQIVNDFQKGDIAEGYSVSREKKESFPLTVTSAQKNPTAFYLCASSPIMGVGNIQYFGAGTRLSVL.

V usage is TRBV4-1 and J usage is TRBJ1-5; D is undetermined. The germline V gene encodes CDR1 MGHRA and CDR2 YSYEKL. Trimming took 3 bases from V and 3 from J, leaving 12 bases between them. CDR3 length equals 15 residues. CDR3 in DNA: TGCGCCAGCAGCCAGGTTCCGGGATCCAATCAGCCCCAGCATTTT. Its translation is CASSQVPGSNQPQHF.

The V and J genes are TRBV7-2 and TRBJ2-5; D is possibly TRBD2 (6 bases). CDR1 and CDR2 (germline): SGHTA, FQGNSA. V was trimmed by 1 base and J by 5 bases, leaving 17 bases between them. The CDR3 totals 16 residues. CDR3 DNA: TGTGCCAGCAGCTTAGGAGTGGGGGGAGTCACCGAGACCCAGTACTTC. It codes for CASSLGVGGVTETQYF.

This chain joins TRBV6-5 and TRBJ2-3, with 9 bases matching TRBD2. CDR1 is MNHEY and CDR2 is SVGAGI in the germline V gene. The V gene end was trimmed by 5 bases and the J gene end by 1 base; junction bases not matched to a gene: 4. The CDR3 length is 15 residues. CDR3 amino acids: CASSPRTSGTDTQYF. Here the CDR3 DNA reads TGTGCCAGCAGTCCCCGGACTAGCGGCACAGATACGCAGTATTTT.

The genes are TRBV20-1 and TRBJ2-1, with D maybe TRBD2 (6 bases). Germline CDR1 DFQATT, CDR2 SNEGSKA (reference sequence). V gave up 3 bases and J gave up 2 bases, with 11 bases separating them. There are 14 residues in the CDR3. The CDR3 loop is CSASKAGTYNEQFF. In nucleotides, the CDR3 is TGCAGTGCTAGTAAAGCGGGTACCTACAATGAGCAGTTCTTC.

The genes are TRBV6-6 and TRBJ1-2, with 7 nucleotides matching TRBD1. This CDR3 has 14 amino acids. Unmatched junction bases numbered 6, after V lost 6 bases and J lost 2 bases. Germline V gene sequence: CDR1 MNHNY, CDR2 SVGAGI (reference sequence). CDR3 DNA sequence: TGTGCCAGCAGCACCCTGGGACAGAACTATGGCTACACCTTC. Protein: CASSTLGQNYGYTF.

The V and J genes are TRBV19 and TRBJ2-7; TRBD1 might be the D (6 bases). Deletions cut 5 bases from V and 1 base from J, with 12 bases between. The CDR3 runs to 14 residues. Germline CDR1 is LNHDA and CDR2 is SQIVND (reference sequence). CDR3 in DNA: TGTGCCAGTAGTTCAACAGGGCGATCCTACGAGCAGTACTTC. This gives the protein CASSSTGRSYEQYF.

This chain uses TRBV11-3 with TRBJ2-1, with TRBD2 identical over 11 bases. This CDR3 region has 14 residues. Germline V gene lookup returns CDR1 SGHNT and CDR2 YENEEA. The V segment lost 5 bases and the J segment 6 bases; nucleotides outside the gene matches: 3. As DNA, the CDR3 is TGTGCCAGCAGCCCCGGACTAGCGGGCAATGAGCAGTTCTTC. It is translated as CASSPGLAGNEQFF.